Here is one TCR beta chain with its context. The target antigen is unknown. No DNA is shown, since the ends of the CDR3 on it are uncertain; the CDR3 is the one TCRdb lists. The CDR3 totals 19 residues, both ends included. Data came from immunoSEQ multiplex PCR; TCRdb stores just in-frame clones and leaves some out. The sample has 45,000 to 50,000 clones, roughly 93% seen once. The sample is drawn from a study of T cell therapy after organ transplantation. General study findings and limits: Both transferred clonotypes and endogenous ones absent from products apparently reconstituted. Post-therapy CD8 clonality change correlated inversely with pretherapy clonality. Confounding by concurrent antirejection or antiviral medications was not assessed.

The chain recombines TRBV21-1 with TRBJ2-3; TRBD1, as called in the table, went unchecked against the DNA. TRBV21-1 is recorded as a pseudogene. The clonotype was recovered from a human patient who had received a solid organ transplant and had CMV disease. This material consisted of CD8+ T cells from blood, taken before autologous CMV-specific T cell therapy. CDR3 sequence: CASSKENPVGQGSIDTQYF.